The 26 T cell receptor beta chains listed next were all sequenced from one sample in a study of shared clonotypes between healthy human individuals. The method was immunoSEQ multiplex PCR; TCRdb's version includes in-frame clones alone and lacks a portion of them. Found here are some 2,500,000 clones, 85% to 95% of them singletons; the top ten hold around 0.4%. The material sequenced was naive CD4+ T cells from PBMCs. Subset described: CD45RA+ positively selected. The receptors derive from a man between 18 and 35 years old in good health. Some clones in this sample may be carry-over from other donors' samples.

V is TRBV5-1 and J is TRBJ2-2, with TRBD2 matching 12 bases. The length of the CDR3 is 18 residues. From germline, CDR1 is SGHRS and CDR2 YFSETQ. V dropped 5 bases and J dropped 1; count of bases not matched to a gene: 9. CDR3 bases: TGCGCCAGCAGAAAAGGACTAGCGGGACTCCTGAACACCGGGGAGCTGTTTTTT. It encodes CASRKGLAGLLNTGELFF.

This sequence joins TRBV28 and TRBJ2-1; tentatively, D is TRBD2 (7 bases). CDR1 is MDHEN, CDR2 SYDVKM, per germline. The CDR3 is 16 residues long. Trimming took off 2 bases at V and 4 bases at J, with 15 bases between the two ends. This chain's CDR3 is CASSLPGGGSYNEQFF. The CDR3, as DNA: TGTGCCAGCAGTTTACCCGGGGGCGGGAGTTACAATGAGCAGTTCTTC.

CDR3 region: CASSRGTLFATEAFF. As DNA, the CDR3 is TGTGCCAGCAGCAGGGGCACACTCTTTGCCACTGAAGCTTTCTTT. The chain links TRBV7-2 to TRBJ1-1; D is possibly TRBD1 (5 bases). V was shortened by 5 bases and J by 4 bases, with 17 bases between the two germline ends. CDR1 is SGHTA, CDR2 FQGNSA, per germline. The CDR3 loop spans 15 amino acids.

V gene TRBV30 combines with J gene TRBJ2-2, with D uncertain. The CDR3 is made up of 14 amino acids. Trimming left V 2 bases short and J 4 bases short, with 11 bases between. Looked up from germline, CDR1 is GTSNPN and CDR2 is SVGIG (reference sequence). This chain's CDR3 is CAWSLQLGTGELFF. The CDR3 DNA reads as TGTGCCTGGAGTTTACAGCTGGGCACCGGGGAGCTGTTTTTT.

V gene TRBV7-3 combines with J gene TRBJ2-2, with 8 bases lining up with TRBD2. Germline-derived CDR1 and CDR2 are SGHTA and FQGTGA. The CDR3 loop spans 15 amino acids. Trimming removed 5 bases from V and 4 bases from J; junction bases left unmatched: 6. CDR3 residues: CASSLGREATGELFF. For the CDR3, the DNA is TGTGCCAGCAGCCTGGGGCGGGAGGCCACCGGGGAGCTGTTTTTT. Full variable domain (rest looked up from reference TRBV7-3 and TRBJ2-2): GAGVSQTPSNKVTEKGKYVELRCDPISGHTALYWYRQSLGQGPEFLIYFQGTGAADDSGLPNDRFFAVRPEGSVSTLKIQRTERGDSAVYLCASSLGREATGELFFGEGSRLTVL.

The V gene is TRBV28, the J gene TRBJ1-5, with a possible D match to TRBD1 (6 bases). Germline V gene lookup returns CDR1 MDHEN and CDR2 SYDVKM. V was clipped by 8 bases and J by 3 bases, with 11 bases between them. This CDR3 has 13 residues. CDR3 sequence (DNA): TGTGCCAGCCTGGACAGAGTCAATCAGCCCCAGCATTTT. Translating gives CASLDRVNQPQHF. The full variable domain, completed using reference TRBV28 and TRBJ1-5, is DVKVTQSSRYLVKRTGEKVFLECVQDMDHENMFWYRQDPGLGLRLIYFSYDVKMKEKGDIPEGYSVSREKKERFSLILESASTNQTSMYLCASLDRVNQPQHFGDGTRLSIL.

V gene TRBV5-1 combines with J gene TRBJ2-1, with 10 nucleotides matching TRBD2. There are 15 residues in the CDR3. V was pared by 0 bases and J by 8 bases, with 5 bases of the junction left unmatched. CDR1 is SGHRS and CDR2 is YFSETQ in the germline V gene. CDR3 loop: CASSLVASGSYEQFF. CDR3 DNA: TGCGCCAGCAGCTTGGTTGCTAGCGGGAGCTATGAGCAGTTCTTC.

The V and J genes are TRBV9 and TRBJ2-2; D is perhaps TRBD2 (5 bases). Germline V lookup: CDR1 SGDLS, CDR2 YYNGEE. The V end was cut by 5 bases, the J end by 5 bases, with 7 bases between. The CDR3 totals 12 residues. As DNA, the CDR3 is TGTGCCAGCAGGCGGGCTACCGGGGAGCTGTTTTTT. Its translation: CASRRATGELFF.

A single count supports this clone. This chain links TRBV30 with TRBJ2-5; the D gene is possibly TRBD2 (6 bases). The DNA end favors TRBJ2-7, so the J call may be wrong. The CDR3 sequence is 13 residues long. The germline V gene has CDR1 GTSNPN and CDR2 SVGIG (reference sequence). The CDR3 protein is CAWSRGNSYEQYF. The CDR3 nucleotides are TGTGCCTGGAGTCGGGGGAACTCCTACGAGCAGTACTTC.

V is TRBV30 and J is TRBJ1-1, with no clear D. The CDR3 loop spans 13 amino acids. Germline CDR1 is GTSNPN and CDR2 is SVGIG (reference sequence). V gave up 3 bases and J gave up 3 bases, with 11 bases separating them. The CDR3 coding sequence is TGTGCCTGGAGAAAACAAGCGTACACTGAAGCTTTCTTT. Translating gives CAWRKQAYTEAFF.

V gene TRBV10-3 combines with J gene TRBJ1-2; possibly TRBD1 for D (5 bases). This CDR3 has 14 amino acids. Germline CDR1 and CDR2: ENHRY and SYGVKD. Between the trimmed V and J ends, which lost 10 bases and 0 bases, there was a span of 15 bases. The CDR3 is CATLPGWANYGYTF. CDR3 DNA: TGTGCCACACTCCCAGGGTGGGCTAACTATGGCTACACCTTC.

CDR3 nucleotide sequence: TGTGCCTGGGTACGGACAGGGGATGCCGGGGAGCTGTTTTTT. As protein: CAWVRTGDAGELFF. The chain combines TRBV30 with TRBJ2-2, with 9 bases matching TRBD1. The germline CDR1 and CDR2 sequences are GTSNPN and SVGIG (reference sequence). The CDR3 is made up of 14 amino acids. V was clipped by 5 bases and J by 6 bases; unmatched bases: 7.

The chain employs TRBV6-1 and TRBJ2-7; D is undetermined. The germline V gene encodes CDR1 MNHNS and CDR2 SASEGT. CDR3 length: 16 residues. With 4 bases removed from V and 3 bases from J, the gap between germline ends came to 19 bases. The CDR3 bases are TGTGCCAGCAGTGGGTACCCGGGCGCCTCTTTCTACGAGCAGTACTTC. Amino acids: CASSGYPGASFYEQYF.

The rearrangement links TRBV4-1 to TRBJ2-1; possible D gene TRBD2, 6 bases. The CDR3 consists of 15 residues. Germline V gene lookup returns CDR1 MGHRA and CDR2 YSYEKL. The V end lost 1 base, the J end lost 4 bases, and 11 bases lay between the germline ends. As DNA, the CDR3 is TGCGCCAGCAGCCAAGGAATAGCGGATTACAATGAGCAGTTCTTC. Amino acid sequence: CASSQGIADYNEQFF.

V usage is TRBV5-1 and J usage is TRBJ2-1; tentative D call: TRBD2 (5 bases). The germline V gene has CDR1 SGHRS and CDR2 YFSETQ. V lost 0 bases, J lost 10 bases, and 17 bases lay in between. The CDR3 is made up of 15 amino acids. The DNA for the CDR3 is TGCGCCAGCAGCTTGGCAAAGGAGGCCTTCGGGGAGCAGTTCTTC. Amino acids: CASSLAKEAFGEQFF. The full variable domain, rest sourced from reference TRBV5-1 and TRBJ2-1, is KAGVTQTPRYLIKTRGQQVTLSCSPISGHRSVSWYQQTPGQGLQFLFEYFSETQRNKGNFPGRFSGRQFSNSRSEMNVSTLELGDSALYLCASSLAKEAFGEQFFGPGTRLTVL.

The chain is built from TRBV5-1 and TRBJ2-7, with D perhaps assigned TRBD1 or TRBD2 (6 bases each). V was shortened by 5 bases and J by 5 bases, with 23 bases between the two germline ends. The CDR3 spans 16 residues. Looked up from germline, CDR1 is SGHRS and CDR2 is YFSETQ. CDR3 region: CASSPGATGEGHEQYF. The CDR3 nucleotides read TGCGCCAGCAGTCCGGGGGCAACGGGAGAAGGCCACGAGCAGTACTTC.

The chain has TRBV7-9 and TRBJ1-3; 9 bases map to TRBD1. Germline-derived CDR1 and CDR2 are SEHNR and FQNEAQ (reference sequence). The V and J ends lost 5 bases and 0 bases, in that order; junction bases with no gene match: 5. The CDR3 runs to 16 residues. CDR3 sequence: CASSPYRGLSGNTIYF. The CDR3 region has the DNA TGTGCCAGCAGCCCCTACAGGGGGCTCTCTGGAAACACCATATATTTT. Full variable domain (rest looked up from reference TRBV7-9 and TRBJ1-3): DTGVSQNPRHKITKRGQNVTFRCDPISEHNRLYWYRQTLGQGPEFLTYFQNEAQLEKSRLLSDRFSAERPKGSFSTLEIQRTEQGDSAMYLCASSPYRGLSGNTIYFGEGSWLTVV.

This clone showed up just once. CDR3 DNA: TGTGCCAGCAGTTCCAAAGGGGGCCCCACTAATGAAAAACTGTTTTTT. Its protein product is CASSSKGGPTNEKLFF. The chain links TRBV6-6 to TRBJ1-4, with TRBD1 identical over 7 bases. V shed 4 bases, J shed 2 bases, and the junction held 7 bases outside the gene matches. CDR3 length: 16 residues. Germline-derived CDR1 and CDR2 are MNHNY and SVGAGI (reference sequence).

Comment on this clone: The identical CDR3 is also encoded by other nucleotide sequences in the sample. This chain connects TRBV7-7 to TRBJ2-7; D is ambiguous. The V gene lost 5 bases and the J gene lost 2 bases, with 13 bases spanning the gap. The germline V gene encodes CDR1 SSHAT and CDR2 FNYEAQ (reference sequence). CDR3 size: 14 residues. In DNA, the CDR3 is TGTGCCAGCAGCCCTGGTGGACCCACCTACGAGCAGTACTTC. Protein product: CASSPGGPTYEQYF.

This rearrangement joins TRBV6-1 to TRBJ2-1; 7 nucleotides line up with TRBD1. The CDR3 is 17 amino acids. V shed 2 bases, J shed 0 bases, and the junction held 7 bases outside the gene matches. The V gene's germline CDR1 is MNHNS and CDR2 SASEGT. The CDR3: CASSEWGQLSSYNEQFF. The DNA for the CDR3 is TGTGCCAGCAGTGAATGGGGACAGTTAAGCTCCTACAATGAGCAGTTCTTC.

This clone appeared a single time. The V gene is TRBV7-9, the J gene TRBJ2-5, with D possibly matching TRBD2 (5 bases). The length of the CDR3 is 17 residues. Germline CDR1 and CDR2: SEHNR and FQNEAQ (reference sequence). V gave up 5 bases and J gave up 6 bases, with 25 bases separating them. CDR3 bases: TGTGCCAGCAGCCCCGCCCGGGGATTAGGGCAGGTGAAGACCCAGTACTTC. It encodes CASSPARGLGQVKTQYF.

The chain carries TRBV5-4 and TRBJ2-1, with a tentative D call TRBD2 (7 bases). Germline assignment: CDR1 SGHNT and CDR2 YYREEE (reference sequence). With 0 bases removed from V and 5 bases from J, the gap between germline ends came to 15 bases. The CDR3 consists of 16 residues. The DNA for the CDR3 is TGTGCCAGCAGCTTGGAAATCCAGGGGAGGGACAATGAGCAGTTCTTC. Translating it yields CASSLEIQGRDNEQFF.

The rearrangement links TRBV30 to TRBJ1-5; 8 positions agree with TRBD1. CDR3 size: 13 residues. The V and J ends lost 3 bases and 10 bases, in that order; junction bases with no gene match: 8. Looked up from germline, CDR1 is GTSNPN and CDR2 is SVGIG (reference sequence). The CDR3 bases are TGTGCCTGGAGGTTAACAGGGGGGGGACCCCAGCATTTT. Its translation is CAWRLTGGGPQHF.

In this sample, this clone turned up a few times. The genes are TRBV9 and TRBJ2-2; D might be TRBD1 (5 bases). CDR1 is SGDLS, CDR2 YYNGEE, per germline. Trimming removed 2 bases from V and 1 base from J, with 9 bases in between. The CDR3 sequence is 15 residues long. As DNA, the CDR3 is TGTGCCAGCAGCGTCCAGGGTTTGAACACCGGGGAGCTGTTTTTT. This sequence encodes CASSVQGLNTGELFF.

The chain has TRBV6-5 and TRBJ1-2, with a tentative D call TRBD1 (5 bases). The ends were cut back, 2 bases at V and 7 bases at J, with 14 bases in the middle. Germline assignment: CDR1 MNHEY and CDR2 SVGAGI. The length of the CDR3 is 14 residues. CDR3 protein: CASSYRTPYGGYTF. The CDR3 nucleotides read TGTGCCAGCAGTTACAGGACACCTTATGGTGGCTACACCTTC.

V is TRBV9 and J is TRBJ2-1, with 7 bases aligning to TRBD1. Germline V gene lookup returns CDR1 SGDLS and CDR2 YYNGEE. The CDR3 consists of 15 residues. With V trimmed by 0 bases and J by 8 bases, 8 bases remained unmatched. CDR3 DNA sequence: TGTGCCAGCAGCGTAGCTACGGAAAGGGGGCATGAGCAGTTCTTC. Translated: CASSVATERGHEQFF. Together with reference TRBV9 and TRBJ2-1, the CDR3 gives the full variable domain: DSGVTQTPKHLITATGQRVTLRCSPRSGDLSVYWYQQSLDQGLQFLIQYYNGEERAKGNILERFSAQQFPDLHSELNLSSLELGDSALYFCASSVATERGHEQFFGPGTRLTVL.